This T cell receptor beta chain is from a study of shared clonotypes between healthy human individuals. Notes on the study in general: Sharing across four donors was seen in 4.5% to 5.5% of naive CD4 clonotypes.

CD8 memory comprised CD45RO+ plus CCR7-negative CD45RA+ TemRA cells. Method: immunoSEQ multiplex PCR; TCRdb's copy keeps in-frame clones and lacks some. The sample records approximately 99,000 clones, about 63% being singletons. This clone appeared once. The antigen is undetermined. The V segment lost 5 bases and the J segment 6 bases; nucleotides outside the gene matches: 18. The CDR3 contains 17 residues. CDR1 SGHRS and CDR2 YFSETQ come from the germline V gene. This clonotype was sampled from a woman in her twenties or thirties in good health. Sequencing was done on a sample of memory CD8+ T cells sorted from blood. Subset in this sample: CD45RO+ cells pooled with CCR7-negative TemRA cells. The rearrangement joins TRBV5-1 to TRBJ2-7; 9 bases are shared with TRBD1. The CDR3 loop is CASRGDRDIMGGGEQYF. In DNA, the CDR3 is TGCGCCAGCAGGGGGGACAGGGATATTATGGGTGGAGGCGAGCAGTACTTC.